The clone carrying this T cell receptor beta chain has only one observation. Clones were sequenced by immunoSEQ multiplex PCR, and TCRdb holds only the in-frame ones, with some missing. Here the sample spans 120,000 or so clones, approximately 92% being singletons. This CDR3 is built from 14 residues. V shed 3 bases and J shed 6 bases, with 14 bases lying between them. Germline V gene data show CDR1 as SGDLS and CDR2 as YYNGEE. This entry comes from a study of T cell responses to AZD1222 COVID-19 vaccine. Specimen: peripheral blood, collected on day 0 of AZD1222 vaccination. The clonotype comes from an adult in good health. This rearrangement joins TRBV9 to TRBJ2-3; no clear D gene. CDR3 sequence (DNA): TGTGCCAGCAGCGCCCCCAACCAAGGGGATACGCAGTATTTT. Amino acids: CASSAPNQGDTQYF.